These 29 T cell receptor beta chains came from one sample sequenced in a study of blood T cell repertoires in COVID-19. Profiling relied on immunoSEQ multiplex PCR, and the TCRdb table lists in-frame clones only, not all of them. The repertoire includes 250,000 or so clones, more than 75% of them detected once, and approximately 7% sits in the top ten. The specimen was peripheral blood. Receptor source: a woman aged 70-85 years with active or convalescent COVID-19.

This chain's CDR3 is CASSLDRGSTDTQYF. CDR3 nucleotide sequence: TGTGCCAGCAGCTTGGATCGGGGGAGCACAGATACGCAGTATTTT. The J gene is TRBJ2-3, the V gene TRBV5-4; D is perhaps TRBD2 (6 bases). V was clipped by 0 bases and J by 0 bases, with 8 bases between them. Germline V CDR1 and CDR2: SGHNT, YYREEE (reference sequence). The CDR3 has 15 amino acids.

CDR3 in amino acids: CASSPTRAEAFF. CDR3 nucleotide sequence: TGTGCCAGCAGTCCCACCAGGGCTGAAGCTTTCTTT. V and J are TRBV6-6 and TRBJ1-1, with D perhaps matching TRBD1 (5 bases). V was clipped by 5 bases and J by 6 bases, with 10 bases between them. Germline assignment: CDR1 MNHNY and CDR2 SVGAGI (reference sequence). This CDR3 spans 12 amino acids.

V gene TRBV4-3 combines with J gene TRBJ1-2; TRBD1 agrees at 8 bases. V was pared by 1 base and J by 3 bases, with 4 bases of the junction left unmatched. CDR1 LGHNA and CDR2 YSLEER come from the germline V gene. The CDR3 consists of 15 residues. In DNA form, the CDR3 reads TGCGCCAGCAGCCAAGCCAGGGGGCGAGACTATGGCTACACCTTC. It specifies CASSQARGRDYGYTF.

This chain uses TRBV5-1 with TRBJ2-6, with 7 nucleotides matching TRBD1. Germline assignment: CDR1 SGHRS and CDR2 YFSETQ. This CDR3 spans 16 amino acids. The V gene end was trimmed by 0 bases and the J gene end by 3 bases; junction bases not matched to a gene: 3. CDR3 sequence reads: CASSLAGGGGANVLTF. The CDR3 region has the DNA TGCGCCAGCAGCTTGGCAGGGGGTGGTGGGGCCAACGTCCTGACTTTC.

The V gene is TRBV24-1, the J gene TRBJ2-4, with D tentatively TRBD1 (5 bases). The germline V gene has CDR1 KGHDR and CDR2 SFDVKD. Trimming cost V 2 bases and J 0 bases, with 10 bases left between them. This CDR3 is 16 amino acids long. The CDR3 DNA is TGTGCCACCAGTGATTCAGGGCCTCTAGCCAAAAACATTCAGTACTTC. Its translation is CATSDSGPLAKNIQYF.

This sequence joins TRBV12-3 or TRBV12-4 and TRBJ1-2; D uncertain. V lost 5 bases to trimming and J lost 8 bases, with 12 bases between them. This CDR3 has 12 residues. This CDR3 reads CASSEGTGGYTF. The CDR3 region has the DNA TGTGCCAGCAGTGAGGGTACTGGGGGCTACACCTTC.

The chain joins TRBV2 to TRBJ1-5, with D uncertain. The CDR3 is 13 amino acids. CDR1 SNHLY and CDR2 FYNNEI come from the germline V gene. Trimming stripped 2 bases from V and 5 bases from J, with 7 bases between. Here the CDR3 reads CASSEQADQPQHF. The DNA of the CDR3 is TGTGCCAGCAGTGAACAGGCCGATCAGCCCCAGCATTTT.

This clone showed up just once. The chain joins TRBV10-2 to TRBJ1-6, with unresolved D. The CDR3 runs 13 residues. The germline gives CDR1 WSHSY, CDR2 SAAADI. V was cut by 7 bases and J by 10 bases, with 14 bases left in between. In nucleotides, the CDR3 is TGCGCCAGCATCTCCCGGGTTGAATCACCCCTCCACTTT. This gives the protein CASISRVESPLHF.

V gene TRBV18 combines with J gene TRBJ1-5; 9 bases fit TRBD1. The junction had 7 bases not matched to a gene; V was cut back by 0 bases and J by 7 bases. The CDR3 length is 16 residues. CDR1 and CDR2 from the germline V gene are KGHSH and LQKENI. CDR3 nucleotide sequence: TGTGCCAGCTCACCACCGGGACAGGGTCGTAGCCAGCCCCAGCATTTT. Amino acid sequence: CASSPPGQGRSQPQHF.

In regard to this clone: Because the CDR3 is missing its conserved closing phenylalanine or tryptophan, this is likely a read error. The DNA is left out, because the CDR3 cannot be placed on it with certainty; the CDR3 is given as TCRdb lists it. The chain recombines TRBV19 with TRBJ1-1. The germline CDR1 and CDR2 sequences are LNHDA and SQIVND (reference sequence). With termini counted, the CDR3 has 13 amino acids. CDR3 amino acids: CASSKGEGPEEWS.

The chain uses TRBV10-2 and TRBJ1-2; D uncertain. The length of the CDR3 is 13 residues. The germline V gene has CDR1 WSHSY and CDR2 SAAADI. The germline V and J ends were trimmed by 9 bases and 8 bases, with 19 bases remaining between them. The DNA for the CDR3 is TGCGCCAGTCTCCGCGGGGATTCGGGCGGCTACACCTTC. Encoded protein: CASLRGDSGGYTF.

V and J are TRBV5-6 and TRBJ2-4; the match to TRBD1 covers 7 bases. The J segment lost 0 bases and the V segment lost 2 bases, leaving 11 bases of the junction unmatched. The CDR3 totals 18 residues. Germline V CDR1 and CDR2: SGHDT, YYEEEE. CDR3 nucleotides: TGTGCCAGCAGCTTTTGGACAGGCACTCGGGTAGCCAAAAACATTCAGTACTTC. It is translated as CASSFWTGTRVAKNIQYF.

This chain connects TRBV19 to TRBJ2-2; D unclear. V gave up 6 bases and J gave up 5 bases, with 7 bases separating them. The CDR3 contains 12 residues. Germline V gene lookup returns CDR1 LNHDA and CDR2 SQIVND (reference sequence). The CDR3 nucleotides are TGTGCCAGTAGGACACTTACCGGGGAGCTGTTTTTT. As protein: CASRTLTGELFF.

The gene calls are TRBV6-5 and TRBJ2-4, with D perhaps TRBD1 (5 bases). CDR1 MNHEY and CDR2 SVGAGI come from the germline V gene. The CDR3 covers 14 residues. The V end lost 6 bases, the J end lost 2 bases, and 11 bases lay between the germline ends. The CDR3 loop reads CASRSDISKNIQYF. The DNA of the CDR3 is TGTGCCAGCAGGTCGGACATATCCAAAAACATTCAGTACTTC.

CDR3 sequence: CASSFGRTGNTGELFF. CDR3 sequence (DNA): TGTGCCAGCAGCTTCGGGCGGACAGGGAACACCGGGGAGCTGTTTTTT. This rearrangement joins TRBV7-9 to TRBJ2-2; 7 bases line up with TRBD1. This CDR3 is 16 amino acids long. Germline V gene lookup returns CDR1 SEHNR and CDR2 FQNEAQ (reference sequence). The V gene end was trimmed by 3 bases and the J gene end by 1 base; junction bases not matched to a gene: 5. Looking up the rest from reference TRBV7-9 and TRBJ2-2 gives the full variable domain: DTGVSQNPRHKITKRGQNVTFRCDPISEHNRLYWYRQTLGQGPEFLTYFQNEAQLEKSRLLSDRFSAERPKGSFSTLEIQRTEQGDSAMYLCASSFGRTGNTGELFFGEGSRLTVL.

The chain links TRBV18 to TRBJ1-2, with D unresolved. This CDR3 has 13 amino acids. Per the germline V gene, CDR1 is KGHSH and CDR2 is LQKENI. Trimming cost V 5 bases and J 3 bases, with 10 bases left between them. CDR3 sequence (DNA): TGTGCCAGCTCAAAGGAGAAGGACTATGGCTACACCTTC. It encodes CASSKEKDYGYTF.

The CDR3 spells CASSSRVFDEQYF. Here the CDR3 DNA reads TGTGCCAGCAGTTCCAGGGTATTCGACGAGCAGTACTTC. The V gene is TRBV27, the J gene TRBJ2-7, with D perhaps matching TRBD1 (5 bases). Germline V gene data show CDR1 as MNHEY and CDR2 as SMNVEV (reference sequence). The CDR3 has 13 residues. V lost 4 bases and J lost 5, with 12 bases in between.

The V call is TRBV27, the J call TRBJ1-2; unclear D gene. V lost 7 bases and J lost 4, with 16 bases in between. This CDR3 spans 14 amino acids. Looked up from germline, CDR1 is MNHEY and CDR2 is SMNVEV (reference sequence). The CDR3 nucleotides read TGTGCCAGCACCCCATTGAAGGAGGGCTATGGCTACACCTTC. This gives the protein CASTPLKEGYGYTF.

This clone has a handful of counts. CDR3 nucleotides: TGTGCCAGCACTCCACTCTACGGACAAGCCGGCTACACCTTC. The encoded protein is CASTPLYGQAGYTF. The rearrangement links TRBV27 to TRBJ1-2; D perhaps matches TRBD1 (5 bases). This CDR3 has 14 amino acids. Germline lookup yields CDR1 MNHEY and CDR2 SMNVEV (reference sequence). V was clipped by 7 bases and J by 8 bases, with 20 bases between them.

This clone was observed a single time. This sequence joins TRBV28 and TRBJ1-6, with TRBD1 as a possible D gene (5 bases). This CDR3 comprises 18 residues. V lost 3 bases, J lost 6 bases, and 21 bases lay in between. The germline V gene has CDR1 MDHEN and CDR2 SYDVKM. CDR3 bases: TGTGCCAGCAGTTTGCAGGGACCAGGGAGGGCACCTAATTCACCCCTCCACTTT. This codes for CASSLQGPGRAPNSPLHF.

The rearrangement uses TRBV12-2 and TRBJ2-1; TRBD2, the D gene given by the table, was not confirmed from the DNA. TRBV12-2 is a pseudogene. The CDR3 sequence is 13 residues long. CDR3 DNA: TGTGCAAGTCGCGTCATAGCGGGGAATGAGCAGTTCTTC. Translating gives CASRVIAGNEQFF.

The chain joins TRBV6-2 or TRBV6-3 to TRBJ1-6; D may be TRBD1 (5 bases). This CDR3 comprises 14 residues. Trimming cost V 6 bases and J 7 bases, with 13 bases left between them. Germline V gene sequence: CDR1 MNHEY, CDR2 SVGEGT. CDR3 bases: TGTGCCAGCAGCCAAGCAGGGAAGAATTCACCCCTCCACTTT. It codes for CASSQAGKNSPLHF.

The CDR3 nucleotides read TGTGCCAGCAGCCAAGGGGGGGGGATCTACAACACTGAAGCTTTCTTT. This encodes CASSQGGGIYNTEAFF. The chain has TRBV3-1 (or the pseudogene TRBV3-2) and TRBJ1-1, with D possibly TRBD1 on 5 matching bases. This CDR3 region has 16 residues. CDR1 and CDR2 (germline): LGHDT, YNNKEL (reference sequence). The V end lost 1 base, the J end lost 2 bases, and 14 bases lay between the germline ends.

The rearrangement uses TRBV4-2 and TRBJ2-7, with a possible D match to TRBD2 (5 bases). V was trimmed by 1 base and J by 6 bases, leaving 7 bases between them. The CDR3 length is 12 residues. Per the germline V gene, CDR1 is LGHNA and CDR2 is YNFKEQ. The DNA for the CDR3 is TGTGCCAGCAGCCAAGCGGGGTCCGAGCAGTACTTC. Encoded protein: CASSQAGSEQYF.

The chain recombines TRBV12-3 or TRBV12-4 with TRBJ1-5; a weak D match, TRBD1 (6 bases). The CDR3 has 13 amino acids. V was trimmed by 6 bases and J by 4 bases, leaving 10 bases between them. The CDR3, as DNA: TGTGCCAGCAGCACCGGACAGAATCAGCCCCAGCATTTT. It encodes CASSTGQNQPQHF.

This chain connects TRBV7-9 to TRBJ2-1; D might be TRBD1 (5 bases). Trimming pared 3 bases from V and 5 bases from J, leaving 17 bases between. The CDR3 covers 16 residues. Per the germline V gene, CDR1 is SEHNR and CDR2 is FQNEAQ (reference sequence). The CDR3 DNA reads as TGTGCCAGCAGCTTGAGGACACTTCGAAACAACAATGAGCAGTTCTTC. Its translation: CASSLRTLRNNNEQFF.

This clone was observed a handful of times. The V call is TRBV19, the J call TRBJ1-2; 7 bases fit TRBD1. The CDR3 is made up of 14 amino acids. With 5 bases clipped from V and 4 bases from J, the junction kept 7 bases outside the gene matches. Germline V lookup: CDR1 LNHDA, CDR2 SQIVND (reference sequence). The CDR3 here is CASSPQGGGYGYTF. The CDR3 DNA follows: TGTGCCAGTAGTCCCCAAGGGGGCGGCTATGGCTACACCTTC. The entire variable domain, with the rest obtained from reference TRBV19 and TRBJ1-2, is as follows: DGGITQSPKYLFRKEGQNVTLSCEQNLNHDAMYWYRQDPGQGLRLIYYSQIVNDFQKGDIAEGYSVSREKKESFPLTVTSAQKNPTAFYLCASSPQGGGYGYTFGSGTRLTVV.

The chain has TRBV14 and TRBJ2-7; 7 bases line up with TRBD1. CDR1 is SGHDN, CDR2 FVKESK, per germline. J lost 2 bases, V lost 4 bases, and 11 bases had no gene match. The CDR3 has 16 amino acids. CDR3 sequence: CASSPLQGKEAYEQYF. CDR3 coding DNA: TGTGCCAGCAGCCCCTTACAGGGGAAGGAGGCCTACGAGCAGTACTTC. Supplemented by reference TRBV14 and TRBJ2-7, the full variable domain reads EAGVTQFPSHSVIEKGQTVTLRCDPISGHDNLYWYRRVMGKEIKFLLHFVKESKQDESGMPNNRFLAERTGGTYSTLKVQPAELEDSGVYFCASSPLQGKEAYEQYFGPGTRLTVT.

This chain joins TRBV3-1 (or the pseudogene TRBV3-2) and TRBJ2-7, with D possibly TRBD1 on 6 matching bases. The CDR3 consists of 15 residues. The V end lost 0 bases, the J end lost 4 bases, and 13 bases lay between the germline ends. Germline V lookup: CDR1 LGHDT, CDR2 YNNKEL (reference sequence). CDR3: CASSQEHSRGYEQYF. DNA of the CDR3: TGTGCCAGCAGCCAAGAACATTCGAGGGGGTACGAGCAGTACTTC.